This TCR beta chain was sequenced in a study of T cells of healthy individuals. The CDR3 spans 15 residues. Germline V gives CDR1 SNHLY, CDR2 FYNNEI. J was trimmed by 3 bases and V by 2 bases; bases with no gene match: 6. TCRdb re-derived calls from the 5' RACE reads in MiXCR, one entry per CDR3 protein. The sample has around 98,000 distinct CDR3 sequences, 15% to 20% seen once. This clonotype was seen many times. The chain links TRBV2 to TRBJ1-1; the match to TRBD1 covers 7 bases. The clonotype was recovered from a human donor in good health. Here the CDR3 reads CASSEQGGTYTEAFF. The CDR3 nucleotides read TGTGCCAGCAGTGAACAGGGGGGTACGTACACTGAAGCTTTCTTT.